The 32 T cell receptor beta chains presented below share a single source sample, sequenced in a study of cytomegalovirus exposure and HLA in healthy donors. The study ran its PCR with 60 Vbeta and 13 Jbeta primers. Some clones are missing from TCRdb's copy, which holds only in-frame ones; the method was immunoSEQ multiplex PCR. The table records tens of thousands of clones, 75% to 80% of them present only once. The specimen sequenced was PBMCs. These receptors all come from a man aged 25-40 years in good health and CMV-seronegative.

The chain employs TRBV6-5 and TRBJ1-2; the match to TRBD1 covers 8 bases. Germline V CDR1 and CDR2: MNHEY, SVGAGI. This CDR3 has 13 amino acids. V was clipped by 5 bases and J by 4 bases; unmatched bases: 3. In DNA, the CDR3 is TGTGCCAGCAGTGGACAGGGTCCCTATGGCTACACCTTC. It codes for CASSGQGPYGYTF.

The V and J genes are TRBV18 and TRBJ1-4; 9 nucleotides align to TRBD1. CDR3 length: 14 residues. The trim removed 4 bases at V and 4 bases at J, leaving 1 base unmatched. CDR1 KGHSH and CDR2 LQKENI come from the germline V gene. The CDR3 DNA is TGTGCCAGCTCACGACAGGGGGTTAATGAAAAACTGTTTTTT. It specifies CASSRQGVNEKLFF. Using reference TRBV18 and TRBJ1-4 for the parts outside the CDR3, the full variable domain is NAGVMQNPRHLVRRRGQEARLRCSPMKGHSHVYWYRQLPEEGLKFMVYLQKENIIDESGMPKERFSAEFPKEGPSILRIQQVVRGDSAAYFCASSRQGVNEKLFFGSGTQLSVL.

The CDR3 here is CASGYDRGRVGYTF. The CDR3 DNA sequence: TGTGCTAGTGGTTACGACAGGGGCCGGGTTGGCTACACCTTC. V and J are TRBV12-5 and TRBJ1-2, with 8 bases matching TRBD1. With V trimmed by 4 bases and J by 7 bases, 8 bases remained unmatched. Germline CDR1 and CDR2: LGHNT and FRNRAP. This CDR3 comprises 14 residues.

For the CDR3, the DNA is TGTGCCAGCAGTTTATTGGGACTAGCGGGGCCCCGACAAGAGACCCAGTACTTC. Protein product: CASSLLGLAGPRQETQYF. The chain uses TRBV27 and TRBJ2-5; 13 bases fit TRBD2. Germline lookup yields CDR1 MNHEY and CDR2 SMNVEV (reference sequence). J lost 2 bases, V lost 1 base, and 7 bases had no gene match. The CDR3 length is 18 residues.

This rearrangement joins TRBV10-3 to TRBJ2-2; 11 bases map to TRBD1. With 3 bases clipped from V and 4 bases from J, the junction kept 4 bases outside the gene matches. The CDR3 is 16 amino acids. Germline V lookup: CDR1 ENHRY, CDR2 SYGVKD. The CDR3 bases are TGTGCCATCAGTGATGGACAGGGGGCTGGCACCGGGGAGCTGTTTTTT. Translation gives CAISDGQGAGTGELFF.

This chain uses TRBV19 with TRBJ1-5; maybe TRBD1 (5 bases). In germline, CDR1 is LNHDA, CDR2 SQIVND (reference sequence). The CDR3 loop spans 16 amino acids. Trimming removed 3 bases at V and 0 bases at J, with 12 bases between. The chain's CDR3 is CASSIGGVRSNQPQHF. The CDR3 DNA reads TGTGCCAGTAGTATTGGAGGGGTTCGTAGCAATCAGCCCCAGCATTTT.

The chain employs TRBV28 and TRBJ1-1; 8 bases line up with TRBD1. This CDR3 contains 15 residues. V gave up 6 bases and J gave up 6 bases; unmatched junction bases: 12. The germline CDR1 and CDR2 sequences are MDHEN and SYDVKM. The CDR3 region has the DNA TGTGCCAGCAGACCCTCCGACAGGGGAGGGCCTGAAGCTTTCTTT. It translates to CASRPSDRGGPEAFF.

This chain joins TRBV7-6 and TRBJ2-3; D uncertain. The V gene's germline CDR1 is SGHVS and CDR2 FNYEAQ. The CDR3 totals 15 residues. The V end lost 2 bases, the J end lost 0 bases, and 9 bases lay between the germline ends. In DNA form, the CDR3 reads TGTGCCAGCAGCTTATCCCTTACTAGCACAGATACGCAGTATTTT. It yields the protein CASSLSLTSTDTQYF.

The V call is TRBV19, the J call TRBJ1-5, with D hard to call. Germline V gives CDR1 LNHDA, CDR2 SQIVND (reference sequence). Trimming cost V 1 base and J 1 base, with 11 bases left between them. This CDR3 comprises 16 residues. In DNA, the CDR3 is TGTGCCAGTAGTATAGGATGGGGAGGAAGCAATCAGCCCCAGCATTTT. It is translated as CASSIGWGGSNQPQHF.

The chain combines TRBV2 with TRBJ2-1; TRBD2 might be the D (5 bases). Germline CDR1 and CDR2: SNHLY and FYNNEI. CDR3 length equals 14 residues. The V end lost 10 bases, the J end lost 0 bases, and 13 bases lay between the germline ends. Here the CDR3 reads CATSEVPSYNEQFF. CDR3 DNA: TGTGCCACCTCGGAGGTCCCCTCCTACAATGAGCAGTTCTTC.

This clone was seen a single time. V and J are TRBV6-1 and TRBJ2-7; TRBD2 aligns across 7 bases. Germline V gene data show CDR1 as MNHNS and CDR2 as SASEGT. This CDR3 spans 13 amino acids. Trimming at V came to 4 bases and at J to 3 bases, leaving 3 bases not matched to a gene. The CDR3 protein is CASSAGTNYEQYF. DNA for the CDR3: TGTGCCAGCAGTGCCGGGACTAACTACGAGCAGTACTTC.

This clone occurred once. The chain uses TRBV4-3 and TRBJ2-3; the match to TRBD2 covers 7 bases. The V gene's germline CDR1 is LGHNA and CDR2 YSLEER. J lost 4 bases, V lost 0 bases, and 10 bases had no gene match. The CDR3 consists of 17 residues. CDR3 DNA sequence: TGCGCCAGCAGCCAAGAGGCGTGGGGGGGATCGGCAGATACGCAGTATTTT. Amino acids: CASSQEAWGGSADTQYF.

This chain joins TRBV9 and TRBJ2-5; D is undetermined. The length of the CDR3 is 13 residues. Germline V lookup: CDR1 SGDLS, CDR2 YYNGEE. V was shortened by 2 bases and J by 5 bases, with 10 bases between the two germline ends. The CDR3 nucleotides read TGTGCCAGCAGCGTTGATGGTGAGGAGACCCAGTACTTC. This gives the protein CASSVDGEETQYF. Full variable domain (remainder filled in from reference TRBV9 and TRBJ2-5): DSGVTQTPKHLITATGQRVTLRCSPRSGDLSVYWYQQSLDQGLQFLIQYYNGEERAKGNILERFSAQQFPDLHSELNLSSLELGDSALYFCASSVDGEETQYFGPGTRLLVL.

V and J are TRBV27 and TRBJ2-7; 11 bases match TRBD2. Germline V gives CDR1 MNHEY, CDR2 SMNVEV (reference sequence). There are 18 residues in the CDR3. With 2 bases clipped from V and 0 bases from J, the junction kept 9 bases outside the gene matches. The CDR3 bases are TGTGCCAGCAGTTTAGTCGCTAGCGGGAGGCCGAGCTCCTACGAGCAGTACTTC. Translated: CASSLVASGRPSSYEQYF.

The chain uses TRBV19 and TRBJ1-3, with 7 bases identical to TRBD1. Germline CDR1 reads LNHDA; CDR2 reads SQIVND (reference sequence). The CDR3 has 15 residues. V lost 5 bases to trimming and J lost 3 bases; unmatched junction nucleotides: 7. As DNA, the CDR3 is TGTGCCAGTAGTGGGGACAGCTCAATTGGAAACACCATATATTTT. Its protein is CASSGDSSIGNTIYF.

V gene TRBV4-3 combines with J gene TRBJ2-5; weak D call: TRBD1 (8 bases). This CDR3 spans 17 amino acids. Trimming cost V 0 bases and J 9 bases, with 23 bases left between them. Germline CDR1 and CDR2: LGHNA and YSLEER. The CDR3 spells CASSQEGTDRGGRPQYF. CDR3 DNA: TGCGCCAGCAGCCAAGAAGGGACCGACAGGGGAGGGAGACCCCAGTACTTC.

V usage is TRBV28 and J usage is TRBJ1-1; unclear D gene. There are 12 residues in the CDR3. V was shortened by 6 bases and J by 1 base, with 6 bases between the two germline ends. Germline CDR1 reads MDHEN; CDR2 reads SYDVKM. In nucleotides, the CDR3 is TGTGCCAGCAGGGAGACGAACACTGAAGCTTTCTTT. This encodes CASRETNTEAFF.

The chain couples TRBV27 to TRBJ1-2; possible D gene TRBD1, 5 bases. The V end was cut by 3 bases, the J end by 4 bases, with 15 bases between. Germline V gives CDR1 MNHEY, CDR2 SMNVEV (reference sequence). This CDR3 has 15 amino acids. The CDR3 bases are TGTGCCAGCAGTTTCGAAAAAGGGGAGGGCTATGGCTACACCTTC. Translating gives CASSFEKGEGYGYTF.

Details on this clone: One end of the junction fails to match germline, which may point to a read error. The chain joins TRBV11-2 to TRBJ2-1; D not resolved. The germline gives CDR1 SGHAT, CDR2 FQNNGV. This CDR3 spans 13 amino acids. Written as DNA, the CDR3 is TGTACCAGCAGCTTAGGCCTAGAGAATGAGCAGTTCTTC. It translates to CTSSLGLENEQFF.

The CDR3 DNA reads TGTGCCAGCAGCCAAGAAAGGTCAGGGGACTATGGCTACACCTTC. As protein: CASSQERSGDYGYTF. The chain uses TRBV4-2 and TRBJ1-2; D might be TRBD1 (6 bases). Per the germline V gene, CDR1 is LGHNA and CDR2 is YNFKEQ. With 0 bases removed from V and 3 bases from J, the gap between germline ends came to 11 bases. This CDR3 has 15 amino acids.

The chain links TRBV23-1 to TRBJ1-5; D perhaps matches TRBD1 (5 bases). TRBV23-1 is an open reading frame, and its role is uncertain. V was shortened by 7 bases and J by 4 bases, with 11 bases between the two germline ends. The CDR3 spans 13 residues. CDR3 region: CASTSGPNQPQHF. In nucleotides, the CDR3 is TGCGCCAGCACATCAGGGCCGAATCAGCCCCAGCATTTT.

This clone showed up just a few times. The CDR3 loop is CASSQTALMNTEAFF. CDR3 sequence (DNA): TGTGCCAGCAGCCAGACAGCACTAATGAACACTGAAGCTTTCTTT. The chain recombines TRBV4-2 with TRBJ1-1, with a weak D call TRBD1 (5 bases). V was cut by 3 bases and J by 0 bases, with 11 bases left in between. The germline CDR1 and CDR2 sequences are LGHNA and YNFKEQ. The CDR3 runs 15 residues.

This clone was detected only once. This rearrangement joins TRBV11-2 to TRBJ2-3; perhaps TRBD2 as D (5 bases). The CDR3 loop spans 14 amino acids. Germline V CDR1 and CDR2: SGHAT, FQNNGV. V dropped 2 bases and J dropped 4 bases, with 10 bases sitting between them. In nucleotides, the CDR3 is TGTGCCAGCAGCTTAAGCGCGAGGGCAGATACGCAGTATTTT. Amino acids: CASSLSARADTQYF.

This clone was seen more than once but under ten times. This chain joins TRBV4-1 and TRBJ2-1; 7 nucleotides match TRBD2. The CDR3 has 18 residues. Germline values: CDR1 MGHRA, CDR2 YSYEKL. The V and J ends lost 0 bases and 4 bases, in that order; junction bases with no gene match: 12. This chain's CDR3 is CASSQDLASGLLYNEQFF. The CDR3 region has the DNA TGCGCCAGCAGCCAAGATCTGGCTAGCGGCCTCCTTTACAATGAGCAGTTCTTC.

This rearrangement joins TRBV7-2 to TRBJ2-1; D remains unclear. Germline V lookup: CDR1 SGHTA, CDR2 FQGNSA. The germline V and J ends were trimmed by 7 bases and 7 bases, with 20 bases remaining between them. The CDR3 is 15 amino acids. CDR3 residues: CASTLVLNLQNEQFF. CDR3 coding DNA: TGTGCCAGCACCCTTGTGCTTAATTTACAGAATGAGCAGTTCTTC.

This clone was recorded only once. The V call is TRBV11-2, the J call TRBJ2-3; TRBD2 might be the D (6 bases). The V gene's germline CDR1 is SGHAT and CDR2 FQNNGV. The CDR3 spans 14 residues. Trimming pared 1 base from V and 1 base from J, leaving 6 bases between. In DNA, the CDR3 is TGTGCCAGCAGCTTAGGGGGGGGCACAGATACGCAGTATTTT. Translated: CASSLGGGTDTQYF.

This rearrangement joins TRBV9 to TRBJ2-1, with D possibly being TRBD2 (7 bases). CDR1 and CDR2 (germline): SGDLS, YYNGEE. With 4 bases removed from V and 6 bases from J, the gap between germline ends came to 23 bases. The CDR3 has 17 amino acids. This CDR3 is CASSNPRGGKEVNEQFF. The CDR3 nucleotides read TGTGCCAGCAGCAACCCCAGGGGAGGGAAAGAGGTCAATGAGCAGTTCTTC.

This clone was seen only a few times. The V gene is TRBV18, the J gene TRBJ2-3, with 8 nucleotides matching TRBD1. J gave up 0 bases and V 6 bases, and 5 bases lay outside the gene matches. In germline, CDR1 is KGHSH, CDR2 LQKENI. CDR3 length: 15 amino acids. CDR3 nucleotide sequence: TGTGCCAGCTCGCCCAGGACAGGGAGCACAGATACGCAGTATTTT. This encodes CASSPRTGSTDTQYF.

V usage is TRBV29-1 and J usage is TRBJ2-6; unclear D gene. V lost 5 bases, J lost 0 bases, and 11 bases lay in between. The CDR3 runs 15 residues. Germline V gives CDR1 SQVTM, CDR2 ANQGSEA. CDR3: CSVSVSYSGANVLTF. The DNA for the CDR3 is TGCAGCGTTAGTGTTAGTTACTCTGGGGCCAACGTCCTGACTTTC.

This clone was counted between two and nine times. V usage is TRBV18 and J usage is TRBJ1-1; 9 positions match TRBD1. Trimming removed 9 bases from V and 9 bases from J; junction bases left unmatched: 11. The length of the CDR3 is 13 residues. Germline CDR1 is KGHSH and CDR2 is LQKENI. The CDR3 here is CARESQGQGKAFF. The CDR3 nucleotides read TGTGCCAGGGAATCCCAGGGACAGGGTAAAGCTTTCTTT. Full variable domain (remainder filled in from reference TRBV18 and TRBJ1-1): NAGVMQNPRHLVRRRGQEARLRCSPMKGHSHVYWYRQLPEEGLKFMVYLQKENIIDESGMPKERFSAEFPKEGPSILRIQQVVRGDSAAYFCARESQGQGKAFFGQGTRLTVV.

The rearrangement uses TRBV11-2 and TRBJ2-7; 10 positions match TRBD1. The CDR3 loop spans 14 amino acids. Germline V gives CDR1 SGHAT, CDR2 FQNNGV. Trimming removed 4 bases from V and 6 bases from J; junction bases left unmatched: 6. The CDR3 region has the DNA TGTGCCAGCAGCTCGACAGGGGGCTTGCGCGAGCAGTACTTC. Translating it yields CASSSTGGLREQYF.

This chain joins TRBV30 and TRBJ1-2, with TRBD1 as a possible D gene (5 bases). CDR3 length: 12 amino acids. The V end lost 0 bases, the J end lost 6 bases, and 8 bases lay between the germline ends. Germline V gives CDR1 GTSNPN, CDR2 SVGIG (reference sequence). The CDR3 DNA follows: TGTGCCTGGAGTGTAACGGGGGATGGCTACACCTTC. It translates to CAWSVTGDGYTF.